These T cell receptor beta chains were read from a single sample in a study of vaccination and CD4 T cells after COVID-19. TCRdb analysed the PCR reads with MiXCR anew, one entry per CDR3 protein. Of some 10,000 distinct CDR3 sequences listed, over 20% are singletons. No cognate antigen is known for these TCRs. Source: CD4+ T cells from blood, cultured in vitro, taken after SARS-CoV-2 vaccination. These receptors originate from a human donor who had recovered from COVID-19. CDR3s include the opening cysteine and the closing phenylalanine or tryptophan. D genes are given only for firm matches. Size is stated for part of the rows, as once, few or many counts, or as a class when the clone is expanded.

CASSQSGTGVAEQYF	TGCGCCAGCAGCCAGTCCGGGACAGGGGTCGCCGAGCAGTACTTC	TRBJ2-7	TRBV4-1	-	TRBD1	15
CASSGQGIGQPQHF	TGTGCCAGCAGCGGACAGGGGATAGGACAGCCCCAGCATTTT	TRBJ1-5	TRBV14	-	TRBD1	14
CASSPIGTAYEQYF	TGTGCCAGCAGTCCCATCGGGACAGCATACGAGCAGTACTTC	TRBJ2-7	TRBV2	-	TRBD1	14
CASSIIGIPEQFF	TGTGCCAGTAGTATAATAGGGATTCCTGAGCAGTTCTTC	TRBJ2-1	TRBV19	few	-	13
CASSYQQGLGEQYF	TGTGCCAGCAGTTATCAACAGGGGCTTGGCGAGCAGTACTTC	TRBJ2-7	TRBV6-2/TRBV6-3	few	TRBD1	14
CARTLSRGPGPYEQYF	TGTGCCAGGACCCTCTCCAGGGGCCCTGGTCCTTACGAGCAGTACTTC	TRBJ2-7	TRBV27	few	-	16
CASSSGLQETQYF	TGTGCCAGCAGCTCAGGGTTACAAGAGACCCAGTACTTC	TRBJ2-5	TRBV11-3	few	-	13
CASSLQGTYEKLFF	TGTGCCAGCAGCTTACAGGGGACCTATGAAAAACTGTTTTTT	TRBJ1-4	TRBV7-2	-	-	14
CASSLTTTWDEQFF	TGTGCCAGCAGCCTAACCACCACGTGGGATGAGCAGTTCTTC	TRBJ2-1	TRBV6-2/TRBV6-3	-	-	14
CSVPDSGAPLQPQHF	TGCAGTGTCCCCGACTCCGGGGCCCCTTTACAGCCCCAGCATTTT	TRBJ1-5	TRBV20-1	few	-	15
CASSSRGRGGSNTDTQYF	TGTGCCAGCAGTTCCAGGGGCAGGGGGGGATCGAACACAGATACGCAGTATTTT	TRBJ2-3	TRBV12-3/TRBV12-4	-	-	18
CASKHGQGLTGELFF	TGTGCCAGTAAACACGGACAGGGGTTAACCGGGGAGCTGTTTTTT	TRBJ2-2	TRBV6-1	-	TRBD1	15
CASSRGLALDEQYF	TGCGCCAGCAGCCGGGGACTAGCGCTCGACGAGCAGTACTTC	TRBJ2-7	TRBV10-2	few	TRBD2	14
CASSLGGLLSYEQYF	TGTGCCAGCAGTTTAGGGGGCCTACTCTCCTACGAGCAGTACTTC	TRBJ2-7	TRBV28	-	-	15
CSARDLRGTGNTIYF	TGCAGTGCTAGAGATCTCAGGGGGACTGGAAACACCATATATTTT	TRBJ1-3	TRBV20-1	few	TRBD1	15
CASSGLAGGDEQYF	TGTGCCAGCAGTGGACTAGCGGGAGGCGACGAGCAGTACTTC	TRBJ2-7	TRBV28	few	TRBD2	14
CSARRTSGNLISGNEQFF	TGCAGTGCTAGGCGGACTAGCGGGAATCTTATCTCGGGGAATGAGCAGTTCTTC	TRBJ2-1	TRBV20-1	few	TRBD2	18
CASSVAGGRSSYEQYF	TGTGCCAGCAGCGTAGCCGGAGGGCGATCCTCCTACGAGCAGTACTTC	TRBJ2-7	TRBV9	-	-	16
CASSLLGGVFTDTQYF	TGTGCCAGCAGTTTATTGGGTGGGGTTTTCACAGATACGCAGTATTTT	TRBJ2-3	TRBV28	few	-	16
CASRPGHPPGGANSPLHF	TGTGCCAGCAGACCGGGCCACCCGCCCGGGGGGGCTAATTCACCCCTCCACTTT	TRBJ1-6	TRBV12-3/TRBV12-4	-	-	18
CASSRTVNTEAFF	TGTGCCAGCAGCCGGACAGTGAACACTGAAGCTTTCTTT	TRBJ1-1	TRBV7-3	medium-sized	-	13
CASSSGASLVNEQFF	TGTGCCAGCAGCAGCGGCGCAAGTCTCGTCAATGAGCAGTTCTTC	TRBJ2-1	TRBV6-2/TRBV6-3	few	-	15
CASSYSRGRDQGNTEAFF	TGTGCCAGCAGTTACTCGAGGGGCCGGGACCAGGGGAACACTGAAGCTTTCTTT	TRBJ1-1	TRBV6-5	-	-	18
CASSVRGTGTGEQFF	TGTGCCAGCAGTGTCCGCGGGACAGGCACTGGTGAGCAGTTCTTC	TRBJ2-1	TRBV25-1	-	TRBD1	15
CASRGPAGPDTQYF	TGTGCCAGCAGGGGGCCAGCGGGGCCAGATACGCAGTATTTT	TRBJ2-3	TRBV7-9	-	TRBD2	14
CASSYLAFQETQYF	TGTGCCAGCAGTTACCTTGCATTCCAAGAGACCCAGTACTTC	TRBJ2-5	TRBV6-2/TRBV6-3	few	-	14
CASSASGGTASYANYGYTF	TGTGCCAGCAGCGCCTCTGGGGGGACAGCTTCATACGCGAACTATGGCTACACCTTC	TRBJ1-2	TRBV5-5	-	TRBD1	19
CASSPGVNSPLHF	TGTGCCAGCAGCCCTGGGGTAAATTCACCCCTCCACTTT	TRBJ1-6	TRBV7-2	medium-sized	-	13
CASSEGRARVWTEAFF	TGTGCCAGTAGCGAGGGGAGGGCGAGGGTTTGGACTGAAGCTTTCTTT	TRBJ1-1	TRBV19	medium-sized	-	16
CSAIPPRLGYGYTF	TGCAGTGCTATACCCCCCCGGCTGGGCTATGGCTACACCTTC	TRBJ1-2	TRBV20-1	medium-sized	-	14
CASRNRDNNQPQHF	TGTGCCAGTAGGAACCGGGACAACAATCAGCCCCAGCATTTT	TRBJ1-5	TRBV19	-	-	14
CSVSATNTEAFF	TGCAGCGTCTCCGCAACGAACACTGAAGCTTTCTTT	TRBJ1-1	TRBV29-1	few	-	12
CASSTQLGSGRGGETQYF	TGTGCCAGCAGCACCCAACTTGGTAGCGGGAGAGGAGGAGAGACCCAGTACTTC	TRBJ2-5	TRBV5-4	-	TRBD2	18
CAISQGTGSGQYF	TGTGCCATCAGTCAGGGGACAGGGTCGGGGCAGTACTTC	TRBJ2-7	TRBV10-3	-	TRBD1	13
CASSPTIPSFIEQFF	TGTGCCAGCAGTCCCACTATTCCTAGCTTTATTGAGCAGTTCTTC	TRBJ2-1	TRBV28	few	-	15
CSAARTGWNQPQHF	TGCAGTGCTGCCCGGACAGGGTGGAATCAGCCCCAGCATTTT	TRBJ1-5	TRBV20-1	few	TRBD1	14
CATSRDEHNEQFF	TGTGCCACCAGCAGAGACGAGCACAATGAGCAGTTCTTC	TRBJ2-1	TRBV15	few	-	13
CASSLGHLTTDTQYF	TGTGCCAGCAGCTTGGGGCACTTAACCACAGATACGCAGTATTTT	TRBJ2-3	TRBV7-9	-	-	15
CASTQGLTDTQYF	TGTGCCAGCACGCAGGGTCTCACAGATACGCAGTATTTT	TRBJ2-3	TRBV28	-	-	13
CASSLPRYRSNTEAFF	TGTGCCAGCAGTTTACCCAGGTATAGGTCGAACACTGAAGCTTTCTTT	TRBJ1-1	TRBV28	-	-	16
CASSLAGTNYGYTF	TGTGCCAGCAGCCTCGCAGGGACTAACTATGGCTACACCTTC	TRBJ1-2	TRBV7-9	few	-	14
CAISSGLAGDRSNEQFF	TGTGCCATCAGTAGCGGGCTAGCGGGAGACCGTTCGAATGAGCAGTTCTTC	TRBJ2-1	TRBV10-3	few	TRBD2	17